Presented here are 30 T cell receptor beta chains from one specimen sequenced in a study of shared clonotypes between healthy human individuals. The table came from immunoSEQ multiplex PCR; TCRdb's copy has only in-frame clones and leaves some out. In the table there are roughly 2,500,000 clones, more than 85% of which are singletons. Sequencing used naive CD4+ T cells from PBMCs. The subset here: CD45RA+ positively selected. The receptors here all came from a man between 18 and 35 years old in good health. Some clones in this sample may be carry-over from other donors' samples.

The chain couples TRBV7-9 to TRBJ2-2, with D hard to call. CDR3 length: 15 residues. V gave up 3 bases and J gave up 0 bases, with 8 bases separating them. The germline CDR1 and CDR2 sequences are SEHNR and FQNEAQ (reference sequence). CDR3 DNA: TGTGCCAGCAGCTTTTACACCACGAACACCGGGGAGCTGTTTTTT. Translation: CASSFYTTNTGELFF. Full variable domain (remainder filled in from reference TRBV7-9 and TRBJ2-2): DTGVSQNPRHKITKRGQNVTFRCDPISEHNRLYWYRQTLGQGPEFLTYFQNEAQLEKSRLLSDRFSAERPKGSFSTLEIQRTEQGDSAMYLCASSFYTTNTGELFFGEGSRLTVL.

A remark on this clone: At the DNA level, this CDR3 is encoded by other sequences in the same sample as well. The gene calls are TRBV2 and TRBJ2-5, with a possible D match to TRBD2 (5 bases). Germline CDR1 is SNHLY and CDR2 is FYNNEI. The CDR3 covers 13 residues. The germline V and J ends were trimmed by 3 bases and 5 bases, with 10 bases remaining between them. CDR3 bases: TGTGCCAGCAGTGACGGTAGAGGGGAGACCCAGTACTTC. Translation gives CASSDGRGETQYF. The full variable domain, with the rest looked up from reference TRBV2 and TRBJ2-5, is EPEVTQTPSHQVTQMGQEVILRCVPISNHLYFYWYRQILGQKVEFLVSFYNNEISEKSEIFDDQFSVERPDGSNFTLKIRSTKLEDSAMYFCASSDGRGETQYFGPGTRLLVL.

The rearrangement uses TRBV19 and TRBJ2-7; no clear D. Germline-derived CDR1 and CDR2 are LNHDA and SQIVND (reference sequence). This CDR3 is built from 14 residues. Between the trimmed V and J ends, which lost 1 base and 7 bases, there was a span of 14 bases. This CDR3 is CASSIVNSAGEQYF. The DNA for the CDR3 is TGTGCCAGTAGTATAGTGAACAGCGCAGGAGAGCAGTACTTC.

This chain joins TRBV5-6 and TRBJ1-5; D is perhaps TRBD1 (5 bases). The CDR3 is made up of 15 amino acids. With 4 bases removed from V and 6 bases from J, the gap between germline ends came to 17 bases. Germline lookup yields CDR1 SGHDT and CDR2 YYEEEE. The CDR3 DNA is TGTGCCAGCAGCCAAAGGACGGGGCGAGGTCAGCCCCAGCATTTT. It encodes CASSQRTGRGQPQHF.

Note on this clone: The same CDR3 can be traced to other DNA sequences in this sample. The V call is TRBV4-2, the J call TRBJ2-1; unclear D gene. The CDR3 length is 13 residues. V shed 1 base and J shed 2 bases, with 3 bases lying between them. Germline V lookup: CDR1 LGHNA, CDR2 YNFKEQ. The CDR3 protein is CASSQGPYNEQFF. The CDR3 DNA sequence: TGTGCCAGCAGCCAAGGGCCCTACAATGAGCAGTTCTTC.

The chain carries TRBV4-3 and TRBJ2-1; 8 positions agree with TRBD2. The CDR3 covers 17 residues. Trimming took 2 bases from V and 9 from J; bases not matched to a gene: 15. The V gene's germline CDR1 is LGHNA and CDR2 YSLEER. The CDR3 loop reads CASSQTSGSIKEGEQFF. The CDR3 DNA sequence: TGCGCCAGCAGCCAAACGAGCGGGAGTATAAAGGAGGGTGAGCAGTTCTTC.

The chain links TRBV7-2 to TRBJ2-3; D call uncertain. Trimming stripped 5 bases from V and 6 bases from J, with 12 bases between. CDR1 is SGHTA, CDR2 FQGNSA, per germline. The CDR3 is 13 amino acids. The CDR3 bases are TGTGCCAGCAGCCCCCCCGAGGAGGATACGCAGTATTTT. Amino acids: CASSPPEEDTQYF.

The chain carries TRBV15 and TRBJ1-5; D ambiguous. This CDR3 contains 18 residues. Between the trimmed V and J ends, which lost 5 bases and 6 bases, there was a span of 26 bases. Germline lookup yields CDR1 LNHNV and CDR2 YYDKDF (reference sequence). The CDR3 sequence: CATSPAPGAGYSGQPQHF. CDR3 bases: TGTGCCACCAGCCCCGCCCCCGGCGCTGGGTATTCTGGTCAGCCCCAGCATTTT.

The CDR3, as DNA: TGTGCCAGCAGTTTGGGAGGGTTTGGGGGAAACACCATATATTTT. As protein: CASSLGGFGGNTIYF. V is TRBV28 and J is TRBJ1-3; D gene unclear. This CDR3 has 15 amino acids. Germline CDR1 and CDR2: MDHEN and SYDVKM. V was cut by 3 bases and J by 4 bases, with 13 bases left in between.

V is TRBV6-1 and J is TRBJ2-7, with TRBD1 matching 8 bases. CDR1 MNHNS and CDR2 SASEGT come from the germline V gene. V gave up 1 base and J gave up 1 base; unmatched junction bases: 3. The CDR3 extends over 15 amino acids. CDR3 DNA: TGTGCCAGCAGTGAAGGGGGGACAGGATCCTACGAGCAGTACTTC. Its protein is CASSEGGTGSYEQYF.

V gene TRBV5-1 combines with J gene TRBJ1-2; tentatively, D is TRBD1 (5 bases). This CDR3 is 15 amino acids long. Germline CDR1 SGHRS, CDR2 YFSETQ. The V end was cut by 3 bases, the J end by 8 bases, with 20 bases between. The CDR3 region has the DNA TGCGCCAGCAGCTGGGGGGATTTCGGGACGGGAGGCTACACCTTC. It codes for CASSWGDFGTGGYTF.

This clone was seen once. The chain has TRBV9 and TRBJ2-5; tentative D call: TRBD2 (6 bases). This CDR3 is built from 15 residues. Looked up from germline, CDR1 is SGDLS and CDR2 is YYNGEE. Trimming removed 1 base from V and 5 bases from J, with 15 bases in between. CDR3 protein: CASSVMEGGWETQYF. The DNA for the CDR3 is TGTGCCAGCAGCGTAATGGAGGGAGGATGGGAGACCCAGTACTTC.

This clone has a single count. The rearrangement uses TRBV4-1 and TRBJ2-1; tentative D call: TRBD1 (8 bases). CDR3 size: 18 residues. V was clipped by 4 bases and J by 1 base, with 20 bases between them. In germline, CDR1 is MGHRA, CDR2 YSYEKL. CDR3 nucleotides: TGCGCCAGCAGCCTCAGGGGGCAAGGGAGGGCGTCCTACAATGAGCAGTTCTTC. It encodes CASSLRGQGRASYNEQFF.

The chain employs TRBV2 and TRBJ2-7, with D perhaps matching TRBD1 (7 bases). Germline V gives CDR1 SNHLY, CDR2 FYNNEI. CDR3 length: 15 amino acids. Trimming removed 2 bases at V and 4 bases at J, with 15 bases between. As DNA, the CDR3 is TGTGCCAGCAGTGAACCCCAGGGGGGTTTGTACGAGCAGTACTTC. As protein: CASSEPQGGLYEQYF.

V is TRBV2 and J is TRBJ2-5, with a possible D match to TRBD1 (5 bases). The CDR3 consists of 13 residues. Germline assignment: CDR1 SNHLY and CDR2 FYNNEI. With 2 bases removed from V and 3 bases from J, the gap between germline ends came to 7 bases. The CDR3 sequence: CASSEQGKETQYF. The CDR3 nucleotides read TGTGCCAGCAGTGAACAGGGAAAAGAGACCCAGTACTTC.

This clone was counted once. This chain joins TRBV5-1 and TRBJ2-7; possible D gene TRBD2, 6 bases. The V and J ends lost 3 bases and 10 bases respectively, with 14 bases between them. This CDR3 contains 12 residues. Germline V gives CDR1 SGHRS, CDR2 YFSETQ. CDR3: CASSWGESPQYF. The CDR3 bases are TGCGCCAGCAGCTGGGGGGAGAGCCCCCAGTACTTC.

This chain joins TRBV10-3 and TRBJ2-2, with D perhaps matching TRBD1 (6 bases). The ends were cut back, 2 bases at V and 0 bases at J, with 10 bases in the middle. CDR3 length equals 16 residues. CDR1 is ENHRY, CDR2 SYGVKD, per germline. As DNA, the CDR3 is TGTGCCATCAGTGAGCGGCAGGGGCCGAACACCGGGGAGCTGTTTTTT. Translation gives CAISERQGPNTGELFF.

The chain couples TRBV28 to TRBJ2-3; 7 nucleotides agree with TRBD1. The CDR3 sequence is 17 residues long. Germline CDR1 reads MDHEN; CDR2 reads SYDVKM. After removal of 7 bases from V and 4 bases from J, the junction contained 17 bases not matched to a gene. The CDR3: CASTTRTGDRAPDTQYF. CDR3 nucleotide sequence: TGTGCCAGCACAACCCGAACCGGCGACAGGGCCCCAGATACGCAGTATTTT.

This clone was found once. CDR3 nucleotide sequence: TGTGCCAGCAGCCCTGCTGGGAGCTCCTACGAGCAGTACTTC. It codes for CASSPAGSSYEQYF. The chain combines TRBV5-6 with TRBJ2-7, with D perhaps matching TRBD2 (5 bases). Germline V CDR1 and CDR2: SGHDT, YYEEEE. The V gene lost 4 bases and the J gene lost 0 bases, with 11 bases spanning the gap. The CDR3 runs 14 residues.

V is TRBV28 and J is TRBJ1-5; no firm D call. Trimming took off 5 bases at V and 7 bases at J, with 6 bases between the two ends. Germline CDR1 reads MDHEN; CDR2 reads SYDVKM. This CDR3 contains 11 residues. The CDR3 protein is CASSQQQPQHF. The CDR3 DNA reads TGTGCCAGCAGTCAACAGCAGCCCCAGCATTTT. The whole variable domain, remainder taken from reference TRBV28 and TRBJ1-5, is DVKVTQSSRYLVKRTGEKVFLECVQDMDHENMFWYRQDPGLGLRLIYFSYDVKMKEKGDIPEGYSVSREKKERFSLILESASTNQTSMYLCASSQQQPQHFGDGTRLSIL.

The chain couples TRBV28 to TRBJ2-4; D may be TRBD2 (6 bases). This CDR3 contains 13 residues. The germline V gene has CDR1 MDHEN and CDR2 SYDVKM. V was pared by 5 bases and J by 12 bases, with 17 bases between. CDR3 sequence: CASSEPGLRHQYF. CDR3 coding DNA: TGTGCCAGCAGTGAGCCGGGACTTCGGCATCAGTACTTC. Full variable domain (outside the CDR3, taken from reference TRBV28 and TRBJ2-4): DVKVTQSSRYLVKRTGEKVFLECVQDMDHENMFWYRQDPGLGLRLIYFSYDVKMKEKGDIPEGYSVSREKKERFSLILESASTNQTSMYLCASSEPGLRHQYFGAGTRLSVL.

The chain carries TRBV5-1 and TRBJ1-6, with unresolved D. Germline CDR1 SGHRS, CDR2 YFSETQ. V lost 0 bases and J lost 8, with 9 bases in between. The CDR3 covers 14 residues. The CDR3 loop reads CASSLGPTDSPLHF. The CDR3 coding sequence is TGCGCCAGCAGCTTGGGACCTACCGATTCACCCCTCCACTTT.

This clone came up once. Other DNA sequences in the sample encode the same CDR3. This chain uses TRBV5-4 with TRBJ1-2; TRBD1 matches 9 bases. The germline V gene has CDR1 SGHNT and CDR2 YYREEE (reference sequence). CDR3 length: 13 residues. Trimming took 5 bases from V and 3 from J; bases not matched to a gene: 2. Here the CDR3 DNA reads TGTGCCAGCAGTCGGACAGGGGACTATGGCTACACCTTC. This gives the protein CASSRTGDYGYTF.

The chain uses TRBV25-1 and TRBJ2-3; D gene uncertain. The CDR3 spans 15 residues. Germline lookup yields CDR1 MGHDK and CDR2 SYGVNS. Trimming shortened V by 1 base and J by 0 bases, and 8 bases separated the two germline ends. The CDR3: CASSEFGVSTDTQYF. The CDR3 DNA reads TGTGCCAGCAGTGAATTTGGGGTGAGCACAGATACGCAGTATTTT.

The J gene is TRBJ1-3, the V gene TRBV7-2; a weak D match, TRBD1 (6 bases). The CDR3 consists of 12 residues. Trimming took off 2 bases at V and 9 bases at J, with 8 bases between the two ends. Germline CDR1 and CDR2: SGHTA and FQGNSA. This chain's CDR3 is CASSLWGATIYF. CDR3 DNA: TGTGCCAGCAGCTTATGGGGGGCCACCATATATTTT.

The J gene is TRBJ1-5, the V gene TRBV7-9; D not certain. Trimming removed 5 bases from V and 4 bases from J, with 18 bases in between. Per the germline V gene, CDR1 is SEHNR and CDR2 is FQNEAQ (reference sequence). The CDR3 covers 16 residues. The CDR3 DNA follows: TGTGCCAGCAGCGACGACCGGGGTATACGTAATCAGCCCCAGCATTTT. This gives the protein CASSDDRGIRNQPQHF.

V usage is TRBV6-1 and J usage is TRBJ2-7, with D perhaps assigned TRBD1 or TRBD2 (6 bases each). Trimming removed 4 bases at V and 3 bases at J, with 16 bases between. There are 15 residues in the CDR3. Germline V gene sequence: CDR1 MNHNS, CDR2 SASEGT. CDR3 DNA: TGTGCCAGCAGTGTTGATAGGGGGAGGTTCTACGAGCAGTACTTC. Translated: CASSVDRGRFYEQYF.

This chain uses TRBV29-1 with TRBJ2-4; D may match TRBD1 or TRBD2 (6 bases each). Germline lookup yields CDR1 SQVTM and CDR2 ANQGSEA. The V gene lost 3 bases and the J gene lost 1 base, with 10 bases spanning the gap. The CDR3 has 14 residues. The CDR3 is CSVETRGAKNIQYF. CDR3 DNA: TGCAGCGTTGAGACTAGGGGGGCCAAAAACATTCAGTACTTC.

In this sample, this clone turned up once. The chain employs TRBV30 and TRBJ1-3; TRBD1 is a possible D gene (6 bases). This CDR3 is built from 14 residues. Germline V gives CDR1 GTSNPN, CDR2 SVGIG (reference sequence). Deletions cut 0 bases from V and 4 bases from J, with 10 bases between. Here the CDR3 reads CAWSVQGRGNTIYF. As DNA, the CDR3 is TGTGCCTGGAGTGTACAGGGTCGAGGAAACACCATATATTTT. Based on the CDR3 plus reference TRBV30 and TRBJ1-3, the full variable domain is SQTIHQWPATLVQPVGSPLSLECTVEGTSNPNLYWYRQAAGRGLQLLFYSVGIGQISSEVPQNLSASRPQDRQFILSSKKLLLSDSGFYLCAWSVQGRGNTIYFGEGSWLTVV.

The chain recombines TRBV7-2 with TRBJ1-1; D remains ambiguous. The CDR3 runs 12 residues. Germline CDR1 SGHTA, CDR2 FQGNSA. Trimming took off 5 bases at V and 1 base at J, with 5 bases between the two ends. CDR3 nucleotide sequence: TGTGCCAGCAGCGTCGGGAACACTGAAGCTTTCTTT. This translates into CASSVGNTEAFF.